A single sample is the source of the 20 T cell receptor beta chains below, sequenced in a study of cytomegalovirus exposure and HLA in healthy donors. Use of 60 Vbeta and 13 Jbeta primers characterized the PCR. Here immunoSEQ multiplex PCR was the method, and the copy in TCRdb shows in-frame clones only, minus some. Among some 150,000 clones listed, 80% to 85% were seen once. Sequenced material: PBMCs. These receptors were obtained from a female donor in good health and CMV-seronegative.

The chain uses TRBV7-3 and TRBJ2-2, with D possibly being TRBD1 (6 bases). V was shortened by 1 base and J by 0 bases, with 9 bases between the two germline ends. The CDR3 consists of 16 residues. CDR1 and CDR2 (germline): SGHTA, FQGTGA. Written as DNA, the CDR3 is TGTGCCAGCAGCTTAAGGGGGCCGACGAACACCGGGGAGCTGTTTTTT. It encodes CASSLRGPTNTGELFF.

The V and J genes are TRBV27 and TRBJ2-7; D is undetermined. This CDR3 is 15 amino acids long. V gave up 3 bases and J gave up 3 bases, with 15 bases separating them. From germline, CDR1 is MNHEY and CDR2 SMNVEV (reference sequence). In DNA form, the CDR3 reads TGTGCCAGCAGTTTGACTGGTCTCGATAACTACGAGCAGTACTTC. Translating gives CASSLTGLDNYEQYF.

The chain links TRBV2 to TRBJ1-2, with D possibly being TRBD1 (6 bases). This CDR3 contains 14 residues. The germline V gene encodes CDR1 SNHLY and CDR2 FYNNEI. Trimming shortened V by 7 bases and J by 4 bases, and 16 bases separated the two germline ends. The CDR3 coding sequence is TGTGCCAGCACCCGGACAGAAGTCGCCTATGGCTACACCTTC. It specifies CASTRTEVAYGYTF.

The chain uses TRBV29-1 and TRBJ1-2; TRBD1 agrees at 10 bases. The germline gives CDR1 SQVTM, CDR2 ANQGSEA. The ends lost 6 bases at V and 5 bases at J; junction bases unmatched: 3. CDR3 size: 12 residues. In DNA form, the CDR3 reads TGCAGCGTCCCGGGACAGGGGTATGGCTACACCTTC. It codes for CSVPGQGYGYTF.

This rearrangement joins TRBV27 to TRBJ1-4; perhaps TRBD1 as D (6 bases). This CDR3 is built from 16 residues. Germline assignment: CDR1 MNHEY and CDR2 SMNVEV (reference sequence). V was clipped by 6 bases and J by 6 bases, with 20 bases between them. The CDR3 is CASRALQGGFDEKLFF. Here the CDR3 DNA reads TGTGCCAGCAGGGCGTTACAGGGAGGGTTTGATGAAAAACTGTTTTTT.

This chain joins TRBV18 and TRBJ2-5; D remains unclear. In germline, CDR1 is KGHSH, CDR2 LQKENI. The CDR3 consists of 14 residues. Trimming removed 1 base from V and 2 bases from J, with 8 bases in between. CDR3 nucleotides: TGTGCCAGCTCACCACGCAGGCCGCAAGAGACCCAGTACTTC. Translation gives CASSPRRPQETQYF.

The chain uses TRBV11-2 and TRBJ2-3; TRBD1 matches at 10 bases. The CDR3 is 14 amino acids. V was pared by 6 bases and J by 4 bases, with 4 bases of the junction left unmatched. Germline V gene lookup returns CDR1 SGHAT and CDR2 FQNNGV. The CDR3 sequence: CASSQTGGADTQYF. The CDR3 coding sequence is TGTGCCAGCAGTCAGACAGGGGGCGCAGATACGCAGTATTTT.

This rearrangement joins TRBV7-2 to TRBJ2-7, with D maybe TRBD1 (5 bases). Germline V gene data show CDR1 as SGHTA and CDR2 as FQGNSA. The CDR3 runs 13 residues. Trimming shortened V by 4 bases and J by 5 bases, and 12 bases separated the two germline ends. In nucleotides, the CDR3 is TGTGCCAGCAGCTCCCAGGGTGGGGACGAGCAGTACTTC. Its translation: CASSSQGGDEQYF.

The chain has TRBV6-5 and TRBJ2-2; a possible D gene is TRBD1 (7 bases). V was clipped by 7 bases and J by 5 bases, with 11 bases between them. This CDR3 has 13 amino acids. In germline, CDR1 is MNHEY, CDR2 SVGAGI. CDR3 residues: CASTPGGTGELFF. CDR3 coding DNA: TGTGCCAGCACCCCAGGGGGGACCGGGGAGCTGTTTTTT.

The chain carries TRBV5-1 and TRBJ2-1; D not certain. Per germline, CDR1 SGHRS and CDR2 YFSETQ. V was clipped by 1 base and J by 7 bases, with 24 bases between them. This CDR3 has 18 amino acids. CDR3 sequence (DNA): TGCGCCAGCAGCTTGTTAACTGGCGCGACTGACCCCGTAAATGAGCAGTTCTTC. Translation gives CASSLLTGATDPVNEQFF.

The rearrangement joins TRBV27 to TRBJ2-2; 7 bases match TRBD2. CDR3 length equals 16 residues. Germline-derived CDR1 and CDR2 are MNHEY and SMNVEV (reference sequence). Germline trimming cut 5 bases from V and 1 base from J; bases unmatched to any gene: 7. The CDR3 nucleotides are TGTGCCAGCAGTCCTCGAGCGGGGTTGAACACCGGGGAGCTGTTTTTT. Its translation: CASSPRAGLNTGELFF.

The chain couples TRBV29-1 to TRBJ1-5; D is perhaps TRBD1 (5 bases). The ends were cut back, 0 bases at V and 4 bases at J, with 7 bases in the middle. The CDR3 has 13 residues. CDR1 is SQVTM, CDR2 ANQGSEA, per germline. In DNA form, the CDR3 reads TGCAGCGTTGAAGAGGGGCAGAATCAGCCCCAGCATTTT. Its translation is CSVEEGQNQPQHF.

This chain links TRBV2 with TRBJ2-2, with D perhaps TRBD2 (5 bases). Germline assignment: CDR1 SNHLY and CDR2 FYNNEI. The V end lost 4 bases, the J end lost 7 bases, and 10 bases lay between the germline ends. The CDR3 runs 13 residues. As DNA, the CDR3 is TGTGCCAGCAGTGGGAGGTCAAGCGGGGAGCTGTTTTTT. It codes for CASSGRSSGELFF.

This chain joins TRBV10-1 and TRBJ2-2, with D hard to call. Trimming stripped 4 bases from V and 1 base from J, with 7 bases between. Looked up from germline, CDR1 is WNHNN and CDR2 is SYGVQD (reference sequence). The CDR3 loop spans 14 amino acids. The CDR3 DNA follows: TGCGCCAGCAGTGTTGGGCAGAACACCGGGGAGCTGTTTTTT. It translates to CASSVGQNTGELFF.

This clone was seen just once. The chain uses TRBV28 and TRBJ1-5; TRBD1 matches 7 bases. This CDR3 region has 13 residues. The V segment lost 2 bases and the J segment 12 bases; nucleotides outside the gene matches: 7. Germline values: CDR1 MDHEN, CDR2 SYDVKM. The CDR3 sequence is CASSLRMQGGQHF. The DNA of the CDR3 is TGTGCCAGCAGTTTAAGGATGCAGGGGGGCCAGCATTTT. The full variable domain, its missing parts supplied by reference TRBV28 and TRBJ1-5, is DVKVTQSSRYLVKRTGEKVFLECVQDMDHENMFWYRQDPGLGLRLIYFSYDVKMKEKGDIPEGYSVSREKKERFSLILESASTNQTSMYLCASSLRMQGGQHFGDGTRLSIL.

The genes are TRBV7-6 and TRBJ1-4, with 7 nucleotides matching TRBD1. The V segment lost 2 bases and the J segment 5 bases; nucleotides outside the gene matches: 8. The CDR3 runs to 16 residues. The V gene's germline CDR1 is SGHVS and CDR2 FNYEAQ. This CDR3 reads CASSLRRQGPNEKLFF. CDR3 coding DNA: TGTGCCAGCAGCTTAAGACGACAGGGACCGAATGAAAAACTGTTTTTT.

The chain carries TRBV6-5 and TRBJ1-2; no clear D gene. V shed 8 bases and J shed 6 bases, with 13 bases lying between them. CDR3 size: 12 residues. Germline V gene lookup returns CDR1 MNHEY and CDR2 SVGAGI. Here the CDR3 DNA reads TGTGCCAGCGCGGAGGGAGGCCATGGCTACACCTTC. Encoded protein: CASAEGGHGYTF.

This chain's CDR3 is CASSIDSGDQRPEAFF. The CDR3 DNA follows: TGTGCCAGTAGTATAGACAGCGGGGATCAAAGACCCGAAGCTTTCTTT. V is TRBV19 and J is TRBJ1-1; D is uncertain. V was cut by 0 bases and J by 8 bases, with 19 bases left in between. CDR3 size: 16 residues. CDR1 and CDR2 from the germline V gene are LNHDA and SQIVND (reference sequence).

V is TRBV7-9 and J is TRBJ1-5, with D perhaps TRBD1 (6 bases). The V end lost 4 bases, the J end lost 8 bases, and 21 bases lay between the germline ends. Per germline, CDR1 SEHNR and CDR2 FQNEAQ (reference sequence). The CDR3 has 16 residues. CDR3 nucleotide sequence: TGTGCCAGCAGCTCCCTCCGGGCTCCCCCAGGGGAGCCCCAGCATTTT. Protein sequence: CASSSLRAPPGEPQHF.

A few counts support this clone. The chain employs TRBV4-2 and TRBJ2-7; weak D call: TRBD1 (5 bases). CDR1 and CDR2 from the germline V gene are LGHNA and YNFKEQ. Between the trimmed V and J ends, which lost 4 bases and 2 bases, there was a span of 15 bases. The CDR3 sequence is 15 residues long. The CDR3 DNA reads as TGTGCCAGCAGCCGAGAGTGGGGCTTCGCCTACGAGCAGTACTTC. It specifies CASSREWGFAYEQYF.